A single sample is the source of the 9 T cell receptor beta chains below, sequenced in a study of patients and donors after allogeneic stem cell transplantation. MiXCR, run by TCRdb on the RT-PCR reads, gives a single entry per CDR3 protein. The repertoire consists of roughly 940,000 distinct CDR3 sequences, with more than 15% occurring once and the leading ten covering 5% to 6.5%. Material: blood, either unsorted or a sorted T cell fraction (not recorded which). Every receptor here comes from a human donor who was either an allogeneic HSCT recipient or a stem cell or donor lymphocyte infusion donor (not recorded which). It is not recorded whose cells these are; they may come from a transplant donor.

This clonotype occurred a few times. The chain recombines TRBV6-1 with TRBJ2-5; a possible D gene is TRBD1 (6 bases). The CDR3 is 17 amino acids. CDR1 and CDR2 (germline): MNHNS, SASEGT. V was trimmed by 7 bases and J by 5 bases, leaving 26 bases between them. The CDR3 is CASTPGRGTGSAETQYF. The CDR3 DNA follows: TGTGCCAGCACTCCAGGAAGGGGTACAGGGTCGGCGGAGACCCAGTACTTC.

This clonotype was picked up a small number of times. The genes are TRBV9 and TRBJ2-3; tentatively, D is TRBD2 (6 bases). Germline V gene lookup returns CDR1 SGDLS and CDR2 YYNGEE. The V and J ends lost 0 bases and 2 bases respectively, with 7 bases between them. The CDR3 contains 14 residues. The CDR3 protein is CASSVVAATDTQYF. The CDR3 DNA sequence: TGTGCCAGCAGCGTAGTAGCGGCCACAGATACGCAGTATTTT.

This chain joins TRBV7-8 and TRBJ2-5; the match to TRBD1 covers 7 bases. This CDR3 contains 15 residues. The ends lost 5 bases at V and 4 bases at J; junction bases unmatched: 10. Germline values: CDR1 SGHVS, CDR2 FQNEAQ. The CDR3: CASSPTGASRETQYF. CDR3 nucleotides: TGTGCCAGCAGCCCTACAGGGGCTTCAAGAGAGACCCAGTACTTC.

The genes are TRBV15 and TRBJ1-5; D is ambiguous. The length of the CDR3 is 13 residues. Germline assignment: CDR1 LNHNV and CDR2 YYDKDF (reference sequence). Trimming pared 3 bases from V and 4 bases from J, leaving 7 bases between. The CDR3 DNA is TGTGCCACCAGCAGTATGGTAAATCAGCCCCAGCATTTT. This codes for CATSSMVNQPQHF.

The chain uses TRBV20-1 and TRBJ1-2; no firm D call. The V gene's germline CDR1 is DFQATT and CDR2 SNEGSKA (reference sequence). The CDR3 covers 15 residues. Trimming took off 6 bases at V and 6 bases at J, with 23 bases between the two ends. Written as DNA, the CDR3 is TGCAGTGCATACAAGGGAGTGGCCCCCTCAAATGGCTACACCTTC. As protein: CSAYKGVAPSNGYTF.

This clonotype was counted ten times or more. CDR3 DNA: TGTGCCAGCAGTTTTAAAAACATTCAGTACTTC. Translating gives CASSFKNIQYF. The chain is built from TRBV12-3 or TRBV12-4 and TRBJ2-4, with no clear D. CDR3 length: 11 residues. Deletions cut 3 bases from V and 4 bases from J, with 1 base between.

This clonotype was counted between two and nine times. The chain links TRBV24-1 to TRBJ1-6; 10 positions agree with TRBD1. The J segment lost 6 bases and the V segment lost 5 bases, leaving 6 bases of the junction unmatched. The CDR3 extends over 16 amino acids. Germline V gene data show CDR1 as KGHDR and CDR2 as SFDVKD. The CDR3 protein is CATSAGTGEINSPLHF. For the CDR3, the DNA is TGTGCCACCAGTGCCGGGACAGGGGAAATTAATTCACCCCTCCACTTT.

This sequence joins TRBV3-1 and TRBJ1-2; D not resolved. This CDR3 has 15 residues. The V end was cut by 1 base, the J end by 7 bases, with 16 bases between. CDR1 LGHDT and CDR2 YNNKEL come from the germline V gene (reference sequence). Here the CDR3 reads CASSQGAALHAGYTF. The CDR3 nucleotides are TGTGCCAGCAGCCAAGGTGCCGCCCTCCACGCTGGCTACACCTTC.

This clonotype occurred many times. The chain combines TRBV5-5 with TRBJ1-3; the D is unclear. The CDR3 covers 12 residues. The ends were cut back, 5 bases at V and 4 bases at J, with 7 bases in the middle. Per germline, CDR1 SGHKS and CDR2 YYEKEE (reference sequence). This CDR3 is CASSPIGNTIYF. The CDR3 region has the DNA TGTGCCAGCAGTCCGATAGGAAACACCATATATTTT. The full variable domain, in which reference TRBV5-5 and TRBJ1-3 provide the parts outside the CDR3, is DAGVTQSPTHLIKTRGQQVTLRCSPISGHKSVSWYQQVLGQGPQFIFQYYEKEERGRGNFPDRFSARQFPNYSSELNVNALLLGDSALYLCASSPIGNTIYFGEGSWLTVV.